The 4 T cell receptor beta chains listed next were all sequenced from one sample in a study of beta chain features in type 1 diabetes. The antigens for these receptors are not known. Points from the study as a whole: TCRB CDR3 length was moderately but significantly reduced in all four CD4+ subsets of Type 1 diabetes patients.

As every portion of the isolated RNA was reverse transcribed, the sequencing read expressed TCRB transcripts. The method was immunoSEQ multiplex PCR; TCRdb's version includes in-frame clones alone and lacks a portion of them. Here the sample spans nearly 700,000 clones, around an eighth being singletons. The sample consisted of naive CD4+ T cells from blood. All receptors derive from a man younger than 35 with type 1 diabetes.

The chain links TRBV9 to TRBJ1-4; 7 bases align to TRBD1. Germline-derived CDR1 and CDR2 are SGDLS and YYNGEE. This CDR3 is 14 amino acids long. J gave up 8 bases and V 4 bases, and 8 bases lay outside the gene matches. The CDR3 DNA reads as TGTGCCAGCAGCTCCGGGACAGCTACAGAAAAACTGTTTTTT. Translating it yields CASSSGTATEKLFF.

The CDR3 DNA reads TGTGCCAGCAGTTCGTGGGGACAGGGTCCAGATACGCAGTATTTT. This codes for CASSSWGQGPDTQYF. The chain joins TRBV7-6 to TRBJ2-3; 9 nucleotides agree with TRBD1. With 6 bases clipped from V and 4 bases from J, the junction kept 8 bases outside the gene matches. The germline gives CDR1 SGHVS, CDR2 FNYEAQ. This CDR3 spans 15 amino acids.

The chain links TRBV7-9 to TRBJ2-2; D is tentatively TRBD1 or TRBD2 (5 bases each). CDR3 length: 17 residues. The V and J ends lost 5 bases and 0 bases respectively, with 16 bases between them. CDR1 is SEHNR and CDR2 is FQNEAQ in the germline V gene (reference sequence). CDR3 protein: CASSPGLETANTGELFF. The CDR3 region has the DNA TGTGCCAGCAGCCCGGGGCTTGAGACAGCGAACACCGGGGAGCTGTTTTTT.

V usage is TRBV4-1 and J usage is TRBJ2-7, with 8 bases lining up with TRBD1. The V and J ends lost 10 bases and 0 bases, in that order; junction bases with no gene match: 11. Per germline, CDR1 MGHRA and CDR2 YSYEKL. The CDR3 runs 15 residues. CDR3 residues: CATGSGQGPSYEQYF. The DNA for the CDR3 is TGCGCCACCGGTTCTGGACAGGGTCCCTCCTACGAGCAGTACTTC.